A selection of T cell receptor beta chains follows, all from one sample in a study of molecular identifiers for immune sequencing clone quantification. MiXCR, run by TCRdb on the PCR reads, gives a single entry per CDR3 protein. The sample yields about 640,000 distinct CDR3 sequences, 20% seen once. Sequencing used naive CD8+ T cells from blood, with Jurkat cell RNA spiked in. The receptors stem from a human donor in good health. Some libraries in this study had Jurkat cell RNA spiked in. Both conserved end residues are part of each CDR3. A D gene is named only where the DNA matches it firmly. Rows give clone size only sometimes, using once, few, many, or a class for an expanded clone.

length: 12; size: many; D: -; J: TRBJ2-7; V: TRBV7-2; CDR3: CASNLGDGEQYF; DNA: TGTGCCAGCAACCTAGGGGACGGGGAGCAGTACTTC
length: 13; size: many; D: -; J: TRBJ2-3; V: TRBV15; CDR3: CATSRVAGPTQYF; DNA: TGTGCCACCAGCAGAGTGGCAGGGCCTACGCAGTATTTT
length: 15; size: many; D: TRBD1; J: TRBJ2-2; V: TRBV12-3/TRBV12-4; CDR3: CASRGDREFSGELFF; DNA: TGTGCCAGCAGGGGGGACAGGGAATTTTCCGGGGAGCTGTTTTTT
length: 16; size: -; D: TRBD2; J: TRBJ2-1; V: TRBV24-1; CDR3: CATSGPLAGDYNKQFF; DNA: TGTGCCACCAGTGGCCCACTAGCGGGGGATTACAATAAGCAGTTCTTC
length: 13; size: -; D: -; J: TRBJ2-7; V: TRBV3-1; CDR3: CASSKHVGYEQYF; DNA: TGTGCCAGCAGCAAACATGTCGGCTACGAGCAGTACTTC
length: 12; size: many; D: -; J: TRBJ2-3; V: TRBV7-6; CDR3: CASSWTTDTQYF; DNA: TGTGCCAGCAGCTGGACAACAGATACGCAGTATTTT
length: 15; size: -; D: TRBD1; J: TRBJ1-2; V: TRBV29-1; CDR3: CSVDRVPDSDYGYTF; DNA: TGCAGCGTCGACAGGGTTCCTGATTCCGACTATGGCTACACCTTC
length: 16; size: many; D: TRBD2; J: TRBJ2-3; V: TRBV27; CDR3: CASSLILAVSTDTQYF; DNA: TGTGCCAGCAGTTTAATTCTAGCGGTGAGCACAGATACGCAGTATTTT
length: 13; size: once; D: TRBD2; J: TRBJ2-5; V: TRBV10-3; CDR3: CAISREGWETQYF; DNA: TGTGCCATCTCGCGGGAGGGCTGGGAGACCCAGTACTTC
length: 16; size: many; D: TRBD1; J: TRBJ1-4; V: TRBV7-9; CDR3: CASSPVTGGPNEKLFF; DNA: TGTGCCAGCAGCCCAGTGACAGGGGGCCCCAATGAAAAACTGTTTTTT
length: 16; size: many; D: -; J: TRBJ1-4; V: TRBV7-6; CDR3: CASSGGPGISNEKLFF; DNA: TGTGCCAGCAGTGGGGGACCGGGGATATCTAATGAAAAACTGTTTTTT
length: 14; size: many; D: -; J: TRBJ1-1; V: TRBV15; CDR3: CATSSPRRNTEAFF; DNA: TGTGCCACCAGCAGTCCCCGACGGAACACTGAAGCTTTCTTT
length: 15; size: -; D: TRBD1; J: TRBJ1-1; V: TRBV6-2/TRBV6-3; CDR3: CASTRDSDSNTEAFF; DNA: TGTGCCAGCACACGGGACAGCGATTCGAACACTGAAGCTTTCTTT
length: 20; size: many; D: TRBD2; J: TRBJ2-3; V: TRBV5-1; CDR3: CASSPWTSGRAGGSTDTQYF; DNA: TGCGCCAGCAGCCCCTGGACTAGCGGGAGAGCGGGGGGTTCCACAGATACGCAGTATTTT
length: 15; size: many; D: TRBD2; J: TRBJ2-5; V: TRBV7-6; CDR3: CASSVTSGAQETQYF; DNA: TGTGCCAGCAGCGTGACTAGCGGGGCCCAAGAGACCCAGTACTTC
length: 15; size: many; D: -; J: TRBJ2-7; V: TRBV5-1; CDR3: CASSLEFQPLYEQYF; DNA: TGCGCCAGCAGCTTAGAATTCCAACCCCTCTACGAGCAGTACTTC
length: 14; size: many; D: -; J: TRBJ1-5; V: TRBV6-2/TRBV6-3; CDR3: CASSQEVGAQPQHF; DNA: TGTGCCAGCAGCCAGGAGGTTGGGGCTCAGCCCCAGCATTTT
length: 15; size: -; D: -; J: TRBJ2-4; V: TRBV19; CDR3: CASISPGPAKNIQYF; DNA: TGTGCCAGTATTTCCCCGGGGCCCGCCAAAAACATTCAGTACTTC
length: 17; size: many; D: -; J: TRBJ2-5; V: TRBV12-5; CDR3: CASGLTTQVSAQETQYF; DNA: TGTGCTAGTGGTTTGACCACTCAGGTTTCAGCACAAGAGACCCAGTACTTC
length: 18; size: -; D: TRBD2; J: TRBJ2-7; V: TRBV4-1; CDR3: CASSQVMSTSAFSYEQYF; DNA: TGCGCCAGCAGCCAAGTAATGTCTACTAGCGCCTTCTCCTACGAGCAGTACTTC
length: 16; size: many; D: -; J: TRBJ2-7; V: TRBV11-2; CDR3: CASSLGPPWPHYEQYF; DNA: TGTGCCAGCAGCTTAGGGCCCCCCTGGCCTCACTACGAGCAGTACTTC
length: 15; size: many; D: -; J: TRBJ2-7; V: TRBV27; CDR3: CASSFIGRRAYEQYF; DNA: TGTGCCAGCAGTTTTATCGGGCGCAGAGCCTACGAGCAGTACTTC
length: 14; size: many; D: TRBD1; J: TRBJ2-7; V: TRBV2; CDR3: CASSVTGGTYEQYF; DNA: TGTGCCAGCAGTGTCACAGGGGGCACCTACGAGCAGTACTTC
length: 14; size: many; D: -; J: TRBJ1-5; V: TRBV19; CDR3: CASSMGTGNQPQHF; DNA: TGTGCCAGTAGTATGGGGACGGGAAATCAGCCCCAGCATTTT
length: 15; size: many; D: -; J: TRBJ1-1; V: TRBV7-9; CDR3: CASSTYPPRGPEAFF; DNA: TGTGCCAGCAGCACCTACCCCCCGCGTGGTCCTGAAGCTTTCTTT
length: 13; size: few; D: -; J: TRBJ2-2; V: TRBV30; CDR3: CACATANTGELFF; DNA: TGTGCCTGTGCTACAGCAAACACCGGGGAGCTGTTTTTT
length: 14; size: many; D: -; J: TRBJ2-7; V: TRBV5-6; CDR3: CASSLTDNNYEQYF; DNA: TGTGCCAGCAGCCTGACGGACAACAACTACGAGCAGTACTTC
length: 14; size: few; D: -; J: TRBJ1-5; V: TRBV19; CDR3: CASSIQDSNQPQHF; DNA: TGTGCCAGTAGTATCCAAGATAGCAATCAGCCCCAGCATTTT
length: 13; size: many; D: -; J: TRBJ2-4; V: TRBV7-9; CDR3: CASSVGAKNIQYF; DNA: TGTGCCAGCAGCGTTGGGGCCAAAAACATTCAGTACTTC
length: 13; size: few; D: -; J: TRBJ2-2; V: TRBV4-1; CDR3: CASSPQLTGELFF; DNA: TGCGCCAGCAGCCCACAACTAACCGGGGAGCTGTTTTTT
length: 17; size: few; D: -; J: TRBJ2-3; V: TRBV7-9; CDR3: CASSSPPGLGGTDTQYF; DNA: TGTGCCAGCAGCTCCCCACCGGGGCTGGGGGGCACAGATACGCAGTATTTT
length: 18; size: few; D: -; J: TRBJ2-1; V: TRBV4-1; CDR3: CASSQDRTVTLKLMGEFF; DNA: TGCGCCAGCAGCCAAGATCGCACCGTGACACTTAAGCTTATGGGTGAGTTCTTC
length: 14; size: -; D: -; J: TRBJ2-1; V: TRBV2; CDR3: CASTGGGVYNEQFF; DNA: TGTGCCAGCACTGGAGGGGGAGTCTACAATGAGCAGTTCTTC
length: 12; size: many; D: -; J: TRBJ1-1; V: TRBV6-2/TRBV6-3; CDR3: CASSPHHFEAFF; DNA: TGTGCCAGCAGTCCCCATCATTTTGAAGCTTTCTTT
length: 15; size: few; D: -; J: TRBJ2-5; V: TRBV6-2/TRBV6-3; CDR3: CASSYSGQYQETQYF; DNA: TGTGCCAGCAGTTACTCTGGACAGTACCAAGAGACCCAGTACTTC
length: 13; size: many; D: -; J: TRBJ1-1; V: TRBV5-5; CDR3: CASSLGVRPEAFF; DNA: TGTGCCAGCAGCTTAGGGGTACGCCCTGAAGCTTTCTTT
length: 13; size: many; D: TRBD1; J: TRBJ1-1; V: TRBV3-1; CDR3: CASSQLRGAEAFF; DNA: TGTGCCAGCAGCCAACTCAGGGGGGCTGAAGCTTTCTTT
length: 14; size: -; D: TRBD1; J: TRBJ1-2; V: TRBV28; CDR3: CASSPLGDREGYTF; DNA: TGTGCCAGCAGTCCCCTCGGGGACAGGGAAGGCTACACCTTC
length: 15; size: many; D: TRBD1; J: TRBJ1-1; V: TRBV4-1; CDR3: CASSPEVGTGDEAFF; DNA: TGCGCCAGCAGCCCAGAGGTAGGGACAGGAGATGAAGCTTTCTTT
length: 13; size: few; D: TRBD1; J: TRBJ2-7; V: TRBV27; CDR3: CASSVGTATWQYF; DNA: TGTGCCAGCAGTGTCGGGACAGCGACCTGGCAGTACTTC
length: 16; size: few; D: TRBD1; J: TRBJ2-7; V: TRBV7-9; CDR3: CASSPRVGQGLEGQYF; DNA: TGTGCCAGCAGCCCCCGGGTTGGACAGGGCCTCGAGGGGCAGTACTTC
length: 17; size: many; D: TRBD2; J: TRBJ2-7; V: TRBV7-2; CDR3: CASSPTSGGESSYEQYF; DNA: TGTGCCAGCAGCCCGACTAGCGGGGGGGAGAGCTCCTACGAGCAGTACTTC
length: 17; size: -; D: TRBD1; J: TRBJ2-5; V: TRBV18; CDR3: CASSPDKRTGSQETRYF; DNA: TGTGCCAGCTCACCCGATAAAAGGACAGGAAGCCAAGAGACCCGGTACTTC